This entry lists 24 T cell receptor beta chains sequenced from one sample in a study of blood T cell repertoires in COVID-19. TCRdb's copy holds only in-frame clones and misses some; the assay was immunoSEQ multiplex PCR. The top ten clones hold around 9.9% of a sample with over 150,000 clones, 80% to 85% of them seen once. Specimen: peripheral blood. The receptors come from an older man with active or convalescent COVID-19.

CDR3 sequence reads: CASSDRTSGGPRETQYF. The CDR3 coding sequence is TGTGCCAGCAGTGACCGTACTAGCGGGGGTCCGAGGGAGACCCAGTACTTC. The J gene is TRBJ2-5, the V gene TRBV25-1, with 11 bases identical to TRBD2. CDR1 is MGHDK, CDR2 SYGVNS, per germline. The ends lost 3 bases at V and 5 bases at J; junction bases unmatched: 11. CDR3 length: 17 residues.

J is TRBJ2-7 and V is TRBV19; D perhaps matches TRBD2 (6 bases). CDR3 length equals 15 residues. Per germline, CDR1 LNHDA and CDR2 SQIVND (reference sequence). Trimming cost V 1 base and J 3 bases, with 13 bases left between them. The CDR3 protein is CASSIVRDGGYEQYF. The CDR3 nucleotides read TGTGCCAGTAGTATAGTCCGGGACGGGGGCTACGAGCAGTACTTC.

The chain carries TRBV18 and TRBJ1-1; the match to TRBD1 covers 8 bases. This CDR3 is built from 12 residues. With V trimmed by 5 bases and J by 4 bases, 0 bases remained unmatched. From germline, CDR1 is KGHSH and CDR2 LQKENI. This CDR3 reads CASSDRGTEAFF. The CDR3 bases are TGTGCCAGCTCAGACAGGGGCACTGAAGCTTTCTTT.

CDR3 in amino acids: CASSLSGREGPNSYNEQFF. The CDR3 DNA sequence: TGTGCCAGCAGTTTATCGGGGCGGGAGGGCCCCAATTCCTACAATGAGCAGTTCTTC. This chain joins TRBV27 and TRBJ2-1; 9 bases are a match to TRBD2. CDR1 MNHEY and CDR2 SMNVEV come from the germline V gene (reference sequence). The CDR3 spans 19 residues. Germline trimming cut 0 bases from V and 1 base from J; bases unmatched to any gene: 10.

This clone was seen a few times. The chain has TRBV5-6 and TRBJ2-2; 16 bases map to TRBD2. The CDR3 totals 19 residues. V lost 4 bases to trimming and J lost 5 bases; unmatched junction nucleotides: 11. The germline V gene encodes CDR1 SGHDT and CDR2 YYEEEE. The CDR3: CASSATGTSGGAWTGELFF. The CDR3 nucleotides are TGTGCCAGCAGCGCCACCGGGACTAGCGGGGGGGCATGGACCGGGGAGCTGTTTTTT.

This clone has more than one count but fewer than ten. The chain uses TRBV9 and TRBJ1-1, with D hard to call. This CDR3 has 13 residues. Trimming cost V 0 bases and J 8 bases, with 11 bases left between them. CDR1 and CDR2 (germline): SGDLS, YYNGEE. CDR3 protein: CASSVAIVSEAFF. Written as DNA, the CDR3 is TGTGCCAGCAGCGTAGCGATAGTATCGGAAGCTTTCTTT.

V usage is TRBV19 and J usage is TRBJ2-5; 7 bases fit TRBD2. J gave up 4 bases and V 8 bases, and 13 bases lay outside the gene matches. The CDR3 spans 15 residues. Looked up from germline, CDR1 is LNHDA and CDR2 is SQIVND (reference sequence). The CDR3 region has the DNA TGTGCCAGTTCCCCCCCGGGGGGTACGGGAGAGACCCAGTACTTC. Amino acid sequence: CASSPPGGTGETQYF.

This clone has a single count. The CDR3 DNA is TGTGCCAGCGGCCCGTCGCGGGAGCAGTACTTC. Amino acid sequence: CASGPSREQYF. J is TRBJ2-7 and V is TRBV28; D ambiguous. Germline-derived CDR1 and CDR2 are MDHEN and SYDVKM. CDR3 length: 11 residues. V shed 8 bases and J shed 7 bases, with 12 bases lying between them.

The CDR3 DNA reads TGTGCCACCAGCAAGACAGGGGTTAACACTCAGCCCCAGCATTTT. Translated, it gives CATSKTGVNTQPQHF. The chain employs TRBV15 and TRBJ1-5, with 8 bases identical to TRBD1. Germline V CDR1 and CDR2: LNHNV, YYDKDF (reference sequence). This CDR3 contains 15 residues. J gave up 6 bases and V 4 bases, and 8 bases lay outside the gene matches.

The chain has TRBV3-1 (or the pseudogene TRBV3-2) and TRBJ1-1; a possible D gene is TRBD1 (5 bases). Germline CDR1 and CDR2: LGHDT and YNNKEL (reference sequence). The CDR3 consists of 13 residues. Trimming stripped 8 bases from V and 4 bases from J, with 14 bases between. CDR3 sequence: CASGAALGTEAFF. The CDR3 nucleotides are TGTGCCAGCGGGGCGGCTTTGGGCACTGAAGCTTTCTTT.

This chain uses TRBV5-1 with TRBJ1-1, with 7 bases aligning to TRBD1. CDR1 is SGHRS and CDR2 is YFSETQ in the germline V gene. CDR3 length: 13 amino acids. With 3 bases clipped from V and 6 bases from J, the junction kept 5 bases outside the gene matches. The CDR3 nucleotides are TGCGCCAGCAGCTATGGACAGGAGGCTGAAGCTTTCTTT. Translating it yields CASSYGQEAEAFF.

The chain combines TRBV18 with TRBJ2-1; the D is unclear. The CDR3 covers 12 residues. V was cut by 3 bases and J by 7 bases, with 7 bases left in between. The germline gives CDR1 KGHSH, CDR2 LQKENI. CDR3 coding DNA: TGTGCCAGCTCACCCCGGCGGAATGAGCAGTTCTTC. This sequence encodes CASSPRRNEQFF.

This clone occurred a few times. The rearrangement links TRBV19 to TRBJ1-3; D uncertain. Germline values: CDR1 LNHDA, CDR2 SQIVND (reference sequence). This CDR3 is 12 amino acids long. Deletions cut 3 bases from V and 3 bases from J, with 3 bases between. The CDR3 sequence: CASSMSGNTIYF. The DNA for the CDR3 is TGTGCCAGTAGTATGAGTGGAAACACCATATATTTT. Full variable domain (outside the CDR3, taken from reference TRBV19 and TRBJ1-3): DGGITQSPKYLFRKEGQNVTLSCEQNLNHDAMYWYRQDPGQGLRLIYYSQIVNDFQKGDIAEGYSVSREKKESFPLTVTSAQKNPTAFYLCASSMSGNTIYFGEGSWLTVV.

The chain combines TRBV28 with TRBJ2-7; TRBD1 might be the D (5 bases). The CDR3 is 14 amino acids. Germline CDR1 and CDR2: MDHEN and SYDVKM. Trimming took 5 bases from V and 0 from J, leaving 11 bases between them. The CDR3 region is CASSLGPSSYEQYF. The CDR3, as DNA: TGTGCCAGCAGTCTGGGGCCAAGCTCCTACGAGCAGTACTTC. The full variable domain, with the rest looked up from reference TRBV28 and TRBJ2-7, is DVKVTQSSRYLVKRTGEKVFLECVQDMDHENMFWYRQDPGLGLRLIYFSYDVKMKEKGDIPEGYSVSREKKERFSLILESASTNQTSMYLCASSLGPSSYEQYFGPGTRLTVT.

The gene calls are TRBV2 and TRBJ2-2; TRBD1 agrees at 8 bases. The germline CDR1 and CDR2 sequences are SNHLY and FYNNEI. V lost 4 bases and J lost 7; bases outside the gene matches: 8. This CDR3 is 15 amino acids long. The CDR3 region is CASSGRQGWGGELFF. CDR3 in DNA: TGTGCCAGCAGTGGACGACAGGGGTGGGGCGGGGAGCTGTTTTTT.

V and J are TRBV2 and TRBJ1-1; 8 bases map to TRBD1. Trimming cost V 6 bases and J 0 bases; bases outside gene matches: 6. The CDR3 is 15 residues long. Germline V CDR1 and CDR2: SNHLY, FYNNEI. CDR3 protein: CASRGQGGVNTEAFF. The DNA for the CDR3 is TGTGCCAGCAGAGGACAGGGTGGCGTGAACACTGAAGCTTTCTTT.

This sequence joins TRBV7-8 and TRBJ2-5, with 10 bases matching TRBD1. CDR1 is SGHVS, CDR2 FQNEAQ, per germline. The J segment lost 5 bases and the V segment lost 5 bases, leaving 8 bases of the junction unmatched. The CDR3 covers 15 residues. CDR3 sequence reads: CASSPQTGGEETQYF. The CDR3 DNA reads as TGTGCCAGCAGCCCTCAGACAGGGGGCGAGGAGACCCAGTACTTC.

This clone has just one count. The chain recombines TRBV6-5 with TRBJ2-3; TRBD2 matches 8 bases. CDR1 and CDR2 from the germline V gene are MNHEY and SVGAGI. This CDR3 region has 14 residues. V shed 11 bases, J shed 3 bases, and the junction held 10 bases outside the gene matches. CDR3 region: CACYSKRGTDTQYF. The CDR3 DNA reads as TGTGCCTGTTACTCGAAGCGGGGGACAGATACGCAGTATTTT.

V usage is TRBV5-4 and J usage is TRBJ2-3; D is unclear. Germline lookup yields CDR1 SGHNT and CDR2 YYREEE (reference sequence). CDR3 length: 14 residues. Trimming shortened V by 2 bases and J by 0 bases, and 7 bases separated the two germline ends. CDR3 sequence: CASSFTQSTDTQYF. CDR3 nucleotide sequence: TGTGCCAGCAGCTTCACACAGAGCACAGATACGCAGTATTTT.

J is TRBJ1-1 and V is TRBV19; D gene unclear. The germline V and J ends were trimmed by 1 base and 0 bases, with 3 bases remaining between them. CDR1 is LNHDA, CDR2 SQIVND, per germline (reference sequence). The CDR3 runs 13 residues. Here the CDR3 reads CASSIAVNTEAFF. For the CDR3, the DNA is TGTGCCAGTAGTATAGCTGTGAACACTGAAGCTTTCTTT.

This chain joins TRBV9 and TRBJ1-2, with TRBD1 matching 7 bases. CDR1 and CDR2 (germline): SGDLS, YYNGEE. CDR3 size: 15 residues. V gave up 4 bases and J gave up 7 bases; unmatched junction bases: 13. The chain's CDR3 is CASSPGQASVSGYTF. The CDR3 nucleotides read TGTGCCAGCAGCCCAGGACAGGCGAGCGTTTCTGGCTACACCTTC.

The CDR3 reads CASSTGQVPDTQYF. The CDR3 nucleotides are TGTGCCAGCAGCACTGGACAGGTTCCAGATACGCAGTATTTT. V gene TRBV14 combines with J gene TRBJ2-3; 7 positions agree with TRBD1. The CDR3 extends over 14 amino acids. Germline lookup yields CDR1 SGHDN and CDR2 FVKESK. Unmatched junction bases numbered 6, after V lost 5 bases and J lost 4 bases. Supplemented by reference TRBV14 and TRBJ2-3, the full variable domain reads EAGVTQFPSHSVIEKGQTVTLRCDPISGHDNLYWYRRVMGKEIKFLLHFVKESKQDESGMPNNRFLAERTGGTYSTLKVQPAELEDSGVYFCASSTGQVPDTQYFGPGTRLTVL.

J is TRBJ1-6 and V is TRBV2; 9 bases align to TRBD1. Germline-derived CDR1 and CDR2 are SNHLY and FYNNEI. The CDR3 covers 18 residues. V gave up 7 bases and J gave up 6 bases; unmatched junction bases: 16. As DNA, the CDR3 is TGTGCCAGCACGCGGGACAGGGCTCTCCCCGGAGCTAATTCACCCCTCCACTTT. The encoded protein is CASTRDRALPGANSPLHF. The full variable domain, in which reference TRBV2 and TRBJ1-6 provide the parts outside the CDR3, is EPEVTQTPSHQVTQMGQEVILRCVPISNHLYFYWYRQILGQKVEFLVSFYNNEISEKSEIFDDQFSVERPDGSNFTLKIRSTKLEDSAMYFCASTRDRALPGANSPLHFGNGTRLTVT.

The genes are TRBV27 and TRBJ1-3; D gene unclear. With 4 bases removed from V and 0 bases from J, the gap between germline ends came to 13 bases. Germline-derived CDR1 and CDR2 are MNHEY and SMNVEV (reference sequence). The CDR3 loop spans 16 amino acids. CDR3 loop: CASSSPSSDSGNTIYF. CDR3 bases: TGTGCCAGCAGTTCGCCCTCCAGTGACTCTGGAAACACCATATATTTT.